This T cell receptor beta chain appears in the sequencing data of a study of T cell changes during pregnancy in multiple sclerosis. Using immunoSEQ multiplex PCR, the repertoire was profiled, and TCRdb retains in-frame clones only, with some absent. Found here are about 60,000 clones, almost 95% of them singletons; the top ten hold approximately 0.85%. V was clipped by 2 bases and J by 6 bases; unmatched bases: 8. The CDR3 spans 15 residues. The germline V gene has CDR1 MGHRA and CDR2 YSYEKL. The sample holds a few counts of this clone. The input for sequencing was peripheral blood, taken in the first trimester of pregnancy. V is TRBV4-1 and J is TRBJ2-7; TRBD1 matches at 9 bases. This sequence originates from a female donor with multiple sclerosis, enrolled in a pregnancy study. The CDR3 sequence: CASSQPGQGISEQYF. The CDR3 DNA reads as TGCGCCAGCAGCCAACCGGGACAGGGTATCAGCGAGCAGTACTTC.